One sample yielded the 9 T cell receptor beta chains listed below, sequenced in a study of T cells in women clearing cervical HPV infection. The table came from immunoSEQ multiplex PCR; TCRdb's copy has only in-frame clones and leaves some out. The table for this sample gives 20,000 to 30,000 clones. Material: blood buffy coat. Every receptor here comes from a woman between 18 and 70 years old with a cervical HPV16 infection that either progressed to CIN3+ or cleared (not recorded which).

A remark on this clone: The CDR3 goes on 3 residues after the read ends, and that part is filled in from the germline J gene. The chain uses TRBV20-1 and TRBJ2-7; TRBD2 matches 7 bases. Germline V gene lookup returns CDR1 DFQATT and CDR2 SNEGSKA (reference sequence). The CDR3 runs 16 residues. V trimming: 0 bases; J trimming: 0 bases; junction bases outside the gene matches: 8. The part of the CDR3 DNA that was read is TGCAGTGCTAGAGATCTCTTGACTAGCTACTCCTACGAG. Protein product: CSARDLLTSYSYE. In full, the CDR3 is CSARDLLTSYSYEQYF.

The CDR3 sequence is CASSLAPGQGYEQYF. CDR3 bases read: TGTGCCAGCAGCTTAGCCCCGGGACAGGGGTACGAG. The V gene is TRBV7-9, the J gene TRBJ2-7, with 10 bases fitting TRBD1. Read data end 3 residues before the CDR3 end; the end is taken from the germline J gene. CDR3 length: 15 amino acids. V lost 0 bases and J lost 4; bases outside the gene matches: 3. Germline V gene sequence: CDR1 SEHNR, CDR2 FQNEAQ (reference sequence).

As to this clone: The read gets to within 3 residues of the CDR3 end, and the germline J gene fills in the rest. The V and J genes are TRBV20-1 and TRBJ1-5; tentative D call: TRBD1 (5 bases). V was pared by 0 bases and J by 6 bases, with 15 bases between. Germline CDR1 and CDR2: DFQATT and SNEGSKA (reference sequence). The CDR3 is 15 residues long. The sequenced part of the CDR3 DNA is TGCAGTGCTAGAGACTCGCAGGGAGTGGGTCAGCCC. It yields the protein CSARDSQGVGQP. The full-length CDR3 reads as CSARDSQGVGQPQHF.

A word on this clone: Sequencing ends 3 residues short of the CDR3 end; the germline J gene provides the rest. The rearrangement uses TRBV7-2 and TRBJ1-4; D call uncertain. Germline-derived CDR1 and CDR2 are SGHTA and FQGNSA. There are 15 residues in the CDR3. V shed 3 bases and J shed 0 bases, with 8 bases lying between them. The CDR3 region is CASSFQASTNEKLFF. The CDR3 DNA, read in part, is TGTGCCAGCAGCTTTCAGGCTTCAACTAATGAAAAA.

A note on this clone: The read terminates 3 residues before the CDR3 end, so the remaining end is supplied by the germline J gene. The genes are TRBV10-3 and TRBJ2-1, with TRBD2 matching 12 bases. The CDR3 is 16 amino acids. Germline CDR1 ENHRY, CDR2 SYGVKD. With V trimmed by 6 bases and J by 8 bases, 11 bases remained unmatched. CDR3 sequence reads: CAISRTSGKSQDEQFF. CDR3 DNA (partial): TGTGCCATCAGCCGGACTAGCGGGAAGTCCCAGGATGAG.

Notes on this clone: The read comes to an end 3 residues before the CDR3 does, leaving the germline J gene to fill in the end. The chain uses TRBV19 and TRBJ1-2; TRBD1 matches at 8 bases. The CDR3 has 14 amino acids. CDR1 and CDR2 from the germline V gene are LNHDA and SQIVND (reference sequence). The CDR3 region is CASSSGQGSQDYTF. CDR3 bases read: TGTGCCAGTAGTTCCGGACAGGGTTCTCAAGAC.

About this clone itself: The CDR3 goes on 3 residues after the read ends, and that part is filled in from the germline J gene. This chain connects TRBV5-1 to TRBJ2-1, with 7 positions matching TRBD2. Germline V lookup: CDR1 SGHRS, CDR2 YFSETQ. V lost 2 bases, J lost 7 bases, and 6 bases stayed unmatched. The CDR3 sequence is 14 residues long. Incomplete CDR3 DNA: TGCGCCAGCAGCTTTGGGCGGGAGCAAAATGAG. It specifies CASSFGREQNE. The whole CDR3 protein is CASSFGREQNEQFF.

For this clone: The CDR3 is cut off 3 residues early in the read; its end comes from the germline J gene. The rearrangement uses TRBV18 and TRBJ1-5; D is ambiguous. Trimming removed 10 bases at V and 9 bases at J, with 19 bases between. This CDR3 contains 13 residues. Per the germline V gene, CDR1 is KGHSH and CDR2 is LQKENI. CDR3 sequence reads: CATRSGLEGPQHF. Partial CDR3 DNA: TGTGCCACCCGCTCCGGCCTGGAGGGGCCC.

Note on this clone: The read falls 3 residues short of the CDR3 end, and the missing part is taken from the germline J gene. This chain joins TRBV5-1 and TRBJ2-7, with 8 bases lining up with TRBD2. Germline V lookup: CDR1 SGHRS, CDR2 YFSETQ. The trim removed 4 bases at V and 6 bases at J, leaving 15 bases unmatched. This CDR3 has 16 residues. Partial CDR3 DNA: TGCGCCAGCAGCCTTTTACCGACTAGCGCACGAAGCGAG. Its translation is CASSLLPTSARSE. The CDR3 reads in full as CASSLLPTSARSEQYF.